These T cell receptor beta chains were read from a single sample in a study of blood T cell repertoires in COVID-19. Only in-frame clones appear in the TCRdb table, and some are missing; sequencing was by immunoSEQ multiplex PCR. The repertoire holds a few hundred thousand clones, with under 90% as singletons. Sequencing used peripheral blood. These receptors were obtained from a middle-aged woman who had recovered from COVID-19. The CDR3 runs from the conserved cysteine through the conserved F or W. The D gene is left open where the match is weak. Clone size is shown for a subset of rows, as once, few, many or a class of expanded clone.

J gene,D gene,V gene,clone size,CDR3 DNA,CDR3 protein
TRBJ1-4,TRBD1,TRBV3-1/TRBV3-2,NA,TGTGCCAGCAGCCAAGGGACAGGGTCAACTAATGAAAAACTGTTTTTT,CASSQGTGSTNEKLFF
TRBJ2-7,NA,TRBV5-1,NA,TGCGCCAGCAGCTTAGGGGCTCCCTACGAGCAGTACTTC,CASSLGAPYEQYF
TRBJ2-1,TRBD2,TRBV28,NA,TGTGCCAGCAGTTTATACCTAGCGGGAGGGTCAGTGTCCGACAATGAGCAGTTCTTC,CASSLYLAGGSVSDNEQFF
TRBJ1-1,TRBD1,TRBV29-1,NA,TGCAGCGTTGAGACCGCCAAACAGGGGCCCCAAGCTTTCTTT,CSVETAKQGPQAFF
TRBJ2-7,NA,TRBV25-1,NA,TGTGCCAGCAGCACGCGGAATTCCTACGAGCAGTACTTC,CASSTRNSYEQYF
TRBJ2-3,TRBD1,TRBV5-8,NA,TGTGCCAGCAGCTTAGGGACAGGGGTTTCAGATACGCAGTATTTT,CASSLGTGVSDTQYF
TRBJ1-6,NA,TRBV27,NA,TGTGCCAGCAGTTTGGGGGCTCCCTCCTCGGCCTATAATTCACCCCTCCACTTT,CASSLGAPSSAYNSPLHF
TRBJ2-3,TRBD2,TRBV30,NA,TGTGCCTGCAGGGGACTAGTCACAGATACGCAGTATTTT,CACRGLVTDTQYF
TRBJ2-7,TRBD2,TRBV30,NA,TGTGCCTGGAGTGTAGGGACTAGCGGGACCTACGAGCAGTACTTC,CAWSVGTSGTYEQYF
TRBJ2-5,TRBD1,TRBV3-1/TRBV3-2,few,TGTGCCAGCAGCCCCCCCGACAGGGACCAAGAGACCCAGTACTTC,CASSPPDRDQETQYF
TRBJ2-2,TRBD2,TRBV7-9,NA,TGTGCCAGCAGCTGGACTAGCGGGAGGTACACCGGGGAGCTGTTTTTT,CASSWTSGRYTGELFF
TRBJ2-3,TRBD2,TRBV6-4,NA,TGTGCCAGCAGTGCCCATCTTGGCGGGGGGACACGGACGCAGTATTTT,CASSAHLGGGTRTQYF
TRBJ2-2,TRBD2,TRBV7-7,NA,TGTGCCAGCAGCCCCTGGACTAGCGCGAACACCGGGGAGCTGTTTTTT,CASSPWTSANTGELFF
TRBJ1-1,NA,TRBV29-1,NA,TGCAGTGGATGGCGGGGCGCAGGGAACACTGAAGCTTTCTTT,CSGWRGAGNTEAFF
TRBJ2-7,NA,TRBV14,NA,TGTGCCAGCAGGGAGAGGGGGGAGCAGTACTTC,CASRERGEQYF
TRBJ2-7,NA,TRBV4-1,NA,TGCGCCAGCAGTTTGGGAGTTGCCACCTACGAGCAGTACTTC,CASSLGVATYEQYF
TRBJ2-1,NA,TRBV3-1/TRBV3-2,NA,TGTGCCAGCAGCCTATACAGTAACAATGAGCAGTTCTTC,CASSLYSNNEQFF
TRBJ1-5,NA,TRBV27,NA,TGTGCCAGCAGTTATTCGGGGGTAGGGCAGCCCCAGCATTTT,CASSYSGVGQPQHF
TRBJ2-2,NA,TRBV3-1/TRBV3-2,NA,TGTGCCAGCAGCCAAGATCACACGGGAGCCGGGGAGCTGTTTTTT,CASSQDHTGAGELFF
TRBJ2-1,NA,TRBV4-1,NA,TGCGCCAGCAGCCAAGATGACTGGAATGAGCAGTTCTTC,CASSQDDWNEQFF
TRBJ2-7,TRBD2,TRBV11-2,NA,TGTGCCAGCAGCTTTCAGTCGGGAGGGCCCGCTGGGGCGCAGTACTTC,CASSFQSGGPAGAQYF
TRBJ1-5,NA,TRBV19,NA,TGTGCCAGTAGTATAGAGCGTCAGCCCCAGCATTTT,CASSIERQPQHF
TRBJ1-2,NA,TRBV18,NA,TGTGCCAGCTCACCAACGACAGTCTATGGCTACACCTTC,CASSPTTVYGYTF
TRBJ1-1,NA,TRBV7-9,NA,TGTGCCAGCAGCTCCCTAGACAGGACTGAAGCTTTCTTT,CASSSLDRTEAFF
TRBJ2-2,TRBD2,TRBV11-2,NA,TGTGCCAGCAGCTTAGAGTTGCTGAGACTAGCGGGCACCGGGGAGCTGTTTTTT,CASSLELLRLAGTGELFF
TRBJ2-1,NA,TRBV4-1,NA,TGCGCCAGCAGCCGCGCCCTTGGAGGGAGCTCCTACAATGAGCAGTTCTTC,CASSRALGGSSYNEQFF
TRBJ2-3,TRBD2,TRBV19,once,TGTGCCAGTACCCCGACTAGCGGGATAAGGGATACGCAGTATTTT,CASTPTSGIRDTQYF
TRBJ1-1,TRBD1,TRBV27,NA,TGTGCCAGCAGTACCTTGGGACAGGGAGCCGATGAAGCTTTCTTT,CASSTLGQGADEAFF
TRBJ2-3,TRBD2,TRBV24-1,NA,TGTGCCACCAGTGACCTAGCGGGAGCCCCCGGTACGCAGTATTTT,CATSDLAGAPGTQYF
TRBJ2-1,NA,TRBV13,NA,TGTGCCAGCAGTCCATCAGGCCGTCCGGGAGAGCAATCCTACAATGAGCAGTTCTTC,CASSPSGRPGEQSYNEQFF
TRBJ2-7,TRBD2,TRBV4-2,once,TGTGCCAGCAGCCCCTCGGGGGGATACGAGCAGTACTTC,CASSPSGGYEQYF
TRBJ2-5,TRBD2,TRBV3-1/TRBV3-2,NA,TGTGCCAGCAGCCAACAGCGGGGTAACCAAGAGACCCAGTACTTC,CASSQQRGNQETQYF
TRBJ1-5,TRBD1,TRBV4-2,few,TGTGCCAGCAGCCCAGGGACAGGCAATCAGCCCCAGCATTTT,CASSPGTGNQPQHF
TRBJ2-3,TRBD2,TRBV28,once,TGTGCCCATACTAGCGGGAGACTCGGCAGTTTAGATACGCAGTATTTT,CAHTSGRLGSLDTQYF
TRBJ1-4,NA,TRBV30,NA,TGTGCCTGGAGTGGACCCGACAGAGAAAAACTGTTTTTT,CAWSGPDREKLFF
TRBJ1-5,TRBD1,TRBV2,NA,TGTGCCAGTCGGAGACAGGGGAATCAGCCCCAGCATTTT,CASRRQGNQPQHF
TRBJ1-3,NA,TRBV27,NA,TGTGCCAGCAGTTTATCGATTTTTACTAAACAGGCGGGGCCAGGAAACACCATATATTTT,CASSLSIFTKQAGPGNTIYF
TRBJ2-6,NA,TRBV29-1,NA,TGCAGCGTTCTGCGCTCTGGGGCCAACGTCCTGACTTTC,CSVLRSGANVLTF
TRBJ1-4,NA,TRBV10-3,NA,TGTGCCATCAGTGATGGGGGGAGTAGGGGAAAACTGTTTTTT,CAISDGGSRGKLFF
TRBJ1-5,NA,TRBV5-1,NA,TGCGCCAGCAGCTTTGCCCCACTCTCAGCACAGAATCAGCCCCAGCATTTT,CASSFAPLSAQNQPQHF
TRBJ1-1,NA,TRBV19,NA,TGTGCCAGTTCCGGGGTAATGGGTGAAGCTTTCTTT,CASSGVMGEAFF
TRBJ2-2,NA,TRBV11-2,few,TGTGCCAGCAGCTTAGGAGCTGCGAACACCGGGGAGCTGTTTTTT,CASSLGAANTGELFF
TRBJ1-1,NA,TRBV11-3,NA,TGTGCCAGCAGCTTAACCACCAGGGTCCCGAAGACTGAAGCTTTCTTT,CASSLTTRVPKTEAFF
TRBJ2-7,TRBD2,TRBV7-9,many,TGTGCCAGCAGCCCCTACACGGGGGGGTTGGACTCCTACGAGCAGTACTTC,CASSPYTGGLDSYEQYF
TRBJ2-2,NA,TRBV24-1,NA,TGTGCCACCAGTGGAATTGGGCTCGGAAAGAACACCGGGGAGCTGTTTTTT,CATSGIGLGKNTGELFF
TRBJ1-1,NA,TRBV28,NA,TGTGCCAGCAGTCCAGACAGCCAGTTGGGTGAAGCTTTCTTT,CASSPDSQLGEAFF
TRBJ1-2,NA,TRBV7-3,NA,TGTGCCAGCAGCTTATCTCCAGCCACAGGGCATGGCTACACCTTC,CASSLSPATGHGYTF
TRBJ2-3,TRBD2,TRBV7-9,NA,TGTGCCAGCAGCCTTGGGACTAGCTTAATCCCAGATACGCAGTATTTT,CASSLGTSLIPDTQYF
TRBJ1-1,NA,TRBV7-9,once,TGTGCCAGCAGCTCGACCGGGACACCGAACACTGAAGCTTTCTTT,CASSSTGTPNTEAFF
TRBJ2-7,NA,TRBV9,once,TGTGCCAGCAGCGTAAACCCAGGGTACCACGAGCAGTACTTC,CASSVNPGYHEQYF
TRBJ2-1,TRBD1,TRBV5-4,NA,TGTGCCAGCAGCTTGCCCTTTCGGGACAGAAATAACAATGAGCAGTTCTTC,CASSLPFRDRNNNEQFF
TRBJ2-3,NA,TRBV12-5,NA,TGTGCTAGTGGCCCACAGGGGACTAGCACAGATACGCAGTATTTT,CASGPQGTSTDTQYF
TRBJ2-7,TRBD1,TRBV5-4,once,TGTGCCAGCAGCACGACCGGACAGGGAAACGGGTACGAGCAGTACTTC,CASSTTGQGNGYEQYF
TRBJ2-3,TRBD2,TRBV10-1,NA,TGCGCCAGCAGTGAGGCCCGGACTAGCGGGAGCACGACAGATACGCAGTATTTT,CASSEARTSGSTTDTQYF
TRBJ2-1,TRBD2,TRBV5-6,NA,TGTGCCAGCAGCTTGTATGGCGGAGCGGGAGTGTTCGACGGTGAGCAGTTCTTC,CASSLYGGAGVFDGEQFF
TRBJ2-7,TRBD2,TRBV27,NA,TGTGCCAGCAGTAAAGGACTAGAGTCCTCCTACGAGCAGTACTTC,CASSKGLESSYEQYF
TRBJ1-2,NA,TRBV10-3,NA,TGTGCCATCAGTGAGGTTGAGGATTCGGGAGGCTACACCTTC,CAISEVEDSGGYTF
TRBJ2-2,NA,TRBV25-1,once,TGTGCCACACGGCGGGGTCCCGGGGAGCTGTTTTTT,CATRRGPGELFF
TRBJ2-3,NA,TRBV7-3,NA,TGTGCCAGCAGCTTACAGCGACCACCAGATACGCAGTATTTT,CASSLQRPPDTQYF
TRBJ2-7,TRBD2,TRBV4-2,NA,TGTGCCAGCAGCCAGGCCAGCGGGAGTTTTTACGAGCAGTACTTC,CASSQASGSFYEQYF